The 12 T cell receptor beta chains below all came from one sample that was sequenced in a study of cytomegalovirus exposure and HLA in healthy donors. Primers for the PCR totalled 60 Vbeta and 13 Jbeta. The protocol was immunoSEQ multiplex PCR, while the TCRdb copy is restricted to in-frame clones and leaves out a portion. The sample has 45,000 to 70,000 clones, 70% to 85% seen once. Sequencing used PBMCs. These receptors all stem from a man aged 50 to 59 in good health and CMV-seronegative.

CDR3 region: CASSLGRERGKRYEQFF. The CDR3 nucleotides read TGTGCCAGCAGCTTAGGGCGCGAGCGGGGGAAAAGGTATGAGCAGTTCTTC. The V and J genes are TRBV7-6 and TRBJ2-1, with 8 positions matching TRBD2. The CDR3 contains 17 residues. The V and J ends lost 1 base and 8 bases, in that order; junction bases with no gene match: 13. Germline V gives CDR1 SGHVS, CDR2 FNYEAQ.

The chain recombines TRBV2 with TRBJ1-1, with TRBD1 identical over 7 bases. V gave up 1 base and J gave up 1 base; unmatched junction bases: 6. The CDR3 contains 16 residues. Per germline, CDR1 SNHLY and CDR2 FYNNEI. The CDR3 DNA sequence: TGTGCCAGCAGTGAAGTATTGGGACAGCCGAACACTGAAGCTTTCTTT. Its protein is CASSEVLGQPNTEAFF.

This chain links TRBV29-1 with TRBJ2-1; 10 bases align to TRBD2. This CDR3 region has 14 residues. From germline, CDR1 is SQVTM and CDR2 ANQGSEA. J lost 4 bases, V lost 7 bases, and 7 bases had no gene match. The CDR3 coding sequence is TGCAGCGGCCTAGCAGCGGGGGGGTACAATGAGCAGTTCTTC. Residues: CSGLAAGGYNEQFF.

This CDR3 reads CASRPGGNSGWETQYF. DNA for the CDR3: TGTGCCAGCAGGCCCGGCGGAAACAGCGGCTGGGAGACCCAGTACTTC. The V and J genes are TRBV7-2 and TRBJ2-5; weak D call: TRBD2 (5 bases). The CDR3 spans 16 residues. The germline V gene encodes CDR1 SGHTA and CDR2 FQGNSA. V was pared by 6 bases and J by 5 bases, with 22 bases between.

The rearrangement links TRBV5-1 to TRBJ2-7, with 11 bases fitting TRBD1. CDR1 and CDR2 from the germline V gene are SGHRS and YFSETQ. The CDR3 extends over 15 amino acids. V lost 2 bases and J lost 5; bases outside the gene matches: 6. This CDR3 is CASSFAGTGGHEQYF. The DNA for the CDR3 is TGCGCCAGCAGCTTCGCCGGGACAGGGGGTCACGAGCAGTACTTC.

The V and J genes are TRBV7-2 and TRBJ2-7; 7 bases line up with TRBD2. Germline V gene sequence: CDR1 SGHTA, CDR2 FQGNSA. The ends lost 2 bases at V and 7 bases at J; junction bases unmatched: 8. The CDR3 runs to 14 residues. CDR3 DNA: TGTGCCAGCAGCTTACGGCGGGGGAGCCTGGAGCAGTACTTC. The encoded protein is CASSLRRGSLEQYF.

This clone appeared a single time. V is TRBV28 and J is TRBJ2-1; TRBD1 agrees at 10 bases. Germline lookup yields CDR1 MDHEN and CDR2 SYDVKM. The CDR3 loop spans 16 amino acids. V lost 6 bases and J lost 5; bases outside the gene matches: 10. CDR3 nucleotides: TGTGCCAGCAGCCTGCCGGGACAGGGGAAGCACAATGAGCAGTTCTTC. It codes for CASSLPGQGKHNEQFF.

The chain uses TRBV18 and TRBJ1-1, with D maybe TRBD1 (5 bases). The length of the CDR3 is 14 residues. V gave up 3 bases and J gave up 1 base, with 9 bases separating them. Germline CDR1 reads KGHSH; CDR2 reads LQKENI. The CDR3 DNA reads TGTGCCAGCTCACCGAGACAGCAGAACACTGAAGCTTTCTTT. This codes for CASSPRQQNTEAFF. Drawing the rest from reference TRBV18 and TRBJ1-1, the complete variable domain is NAGVMQNPRHLVRRRGQEARLRCSPMKGHSHVYWYRQLPEEGLKFMVYLQKENIIDESGMPKERFSAEFPKEGPSILRIQQVVRGDSAAYFCASSPRQQNTEAFFGQGTRLTVV.

The chain joins TRBV5-1 to TRBJ1-4, with D possibly being TRBD1 (5 bases). The germline V gene has CDR1 SGHRS and CDR2 YFSETQ. CDR3 length: 14 residues. Trimming removed 0 bases at V and 5 bases at J, with 8 bases between. The chain's CDR3 is CASSLGQYNEKLFF. CDR3 DNA: TGCGCCAGCAGCTTGGGACAGTACAATGAAAAACTGTTTTTT. Filled out from reference TRBV5-1 and TRBJ1-4, the complete variable domain reads KAGVTQTPRYLIKTRGQQVTLSCSPISGHRSVSWYQQTPGQGLQFLFEYFSETQRNKGNFPGRFSGRQFSNSRSEMNVSTLELGDSALYLCASSLGQYNEKLFFGSGTQLSVL.

The chain joins TRBV28 to TRBJ1-6; D not certain. The germline V and J ends were trimmed by 4 bases and 7 bases, with 11 bases remaining between them. The CDR3 contains 14 residues. Per germline, CDR1 MDHEN and CDR2 SYDVKM. CDR3 region: CASSSRGNNSPLHF. The CDR3 coding sequence is TGTGCCAGCAGTTCCCGGGGAAACAATTCACCCCTCCACTTT.

A few counts support this clone. V gene TRBV28 combines with J gene TRBJ2-1; TRBD2 aligns across 11 bases. J was trimmed by 6 bases and V by 4 bases; bases with no gene match: 5. The CDR3 covers 15 residues. CDR1 MDHEN and CDR2 SYDVKM come from the germline V gene. CDR3 protein: CASSSGLAAVNEQFF. The DNA of the CDR3 is TGTGCCAGCAGTTCGGGACTAGCGGCGGTCAATGAGCAGTTCTTC.

The V and J genes are TRBV30 and TRBJ2-1; D call uncertain. Per germline, CDR1 GTSNPN and CDR2 SVGIG (reference sequence). V was cut by 3 bases and J by 9 bases, with 9 bases left in between. The CDR3 is 11 residues long. For the CDR3, the DNA is TGTGCCTGGAGCGGTACGATTGAGCAGTTCTTC. Protein sequence: CAWSGTIEQFF.